Presented here are 7 T cell receptor beta chains from one specimen sequenced in a study of vaccination and CD4 T cells after COVID-19. Cultured CD4+ T-cell DNA underwent Oncomine TCR Beta short-read sequencing. TCRdb processed the PCR reads anew with MiXCR; each CDR3 protein has one entry. The table shows 20,000 to 25,000 distinct CDR3 sequences, with approximately 44% occurring only once. As to treatment: roughly 10-day PBMC culture with coronavirus spike peptide pools or control peptides (ViraFEST assay). Their antigen targets remain unknown. The sample here was CD4+ T cells from blood, cultured in vitro, taken before SARS-CoV-2 vaccination. The receptor set was obtained from a human donor who received a COVID-19 vaccine.

This clonotype appeared a few times. The CDR3 here is CASSFRTGLGNTIYF. CDR3 coding DNA: TGTGCCAGCAGCTTCCGGACAGGGTTGGGAAACACCATATATTTT. The V and J genes are TRBV2 and TRBJ1-3, with 8 bases identical to TRBD1. Germline lookup yields CDR1 SNHLY and CDR2 FYNNEI. The CDR3 length is 15 residues. With V trimmed by 6 bases and J by 4 bases, 8 bases remained unmatched.

The gene calls are TRBV11-3 and TRBJ2-5; 13 bases align to TRBD2. Losses at the gene ends were 5 bases for V and 3 bases for J; bases not matched to a gene: 6. Germline-derived CDR1 and CDR2 are SGHNT and YENEEA. The CDR3 has 16 amino acids. CDR3 coding DNA: TGTGCCAGCAGCCCCCAGGGACTAGCGGGGAAAGAGACCCAGTACTTC. This codes for CASSPQGLAGKETQYF.

This clonotype turned up a few times. V is TRBV27 and J is TRBJ2-5, with D tentatively TRBD1 (6 bases). Germline CDR1 is MNHEY and CDR2 is SMNVEV (reference sequence). The CDR3 is 14 amino acids. The V end was cut by 6 bases, the J end by 1 base, with 12 bases between. CDR3 sequence: CASRLGHSQETQYF. Written as DNA, the CDR3 is TGTGCCAGCAGGTTGGGACATTCCCAAGAGACCCAGTACTTC.

The chain joins TRBV7-3 to TRBJ1-6; no reliable D call. V lost 5 bases and J lost 9, with 17 bases in between. CDR3 length: 15 amino acids. The germline gives CDR1 SGHTA, CDR2 FQGTGA. DNA of the CDR3: TGTGCCAGCAGCCAAAGCACATCTCTACGTTCACCCCTCCACTTT. It codes for CASSQSTSLRSPLHF.

The rearrangement uses TRBV5-5 and TRBJ1-5, with D hard to call. The ends were cut back, 1 base at V and 2 bases at J, with 4 bases in the middle. CDR3 size: 13 residues. Germline V gene data show CDR1 as SGHKS and CDR2 as YYEKEE (reference sequence). The CDR3 nucleotides are TGTGCCAGCAGCTTGTGGGGCAATCAGCCCCAGCATTTT. This gives the protein CASSLWGNQPQHF. Full variable domain (outside the CDR3, taken from reference TRBV5-5 and TRBJ1-5): DAGVTQSPTHLIKTRGQQVTLRCSPISGHKSVSWYQQVLGQGPQFIFQYYEKEERGRGNFPDRFSARQFPNYSSELNVNALLLGDSALYLCASSLWGNQPQHFGDGTRLSIL.

This clonotype showed up just once. The CDR3 loop reads CAWSVQRGTEAFF. CDR3 nucleotides: TGTGCCTGGAGTGTACAACGGGGCACTGAAGCTTTCTTT. The chain couples TRBV30 to TRBJ1-1; D ambiguous. CDR1 GTSNPN and CDR2 SVGIG come from the germline V gene (reference sequence). V lost 0 bases and J 4 bases, leaving 9 bases between the germline ends. The CDR3 extends over 13 amino acids.

In this sample, this clonotype turned up a few times. The chain has TRBV6-5 and TRBJ1-2, with 8 positions matching TRBD1. V was pared by 0 bases and J by 2 bases, with 2 bases of the junction left unmatched. The CDR3 contains 15 residues. Germline loops: CDR1 MNHEY, CDR2 SVGAGI. This chain's CDR3 is CASSYSTGANYGYTF. The CDR3 DNA sequence: TGTGCCAGCAGTTACTCGACAGGGGCGAACTATGGCTACACCTTC.